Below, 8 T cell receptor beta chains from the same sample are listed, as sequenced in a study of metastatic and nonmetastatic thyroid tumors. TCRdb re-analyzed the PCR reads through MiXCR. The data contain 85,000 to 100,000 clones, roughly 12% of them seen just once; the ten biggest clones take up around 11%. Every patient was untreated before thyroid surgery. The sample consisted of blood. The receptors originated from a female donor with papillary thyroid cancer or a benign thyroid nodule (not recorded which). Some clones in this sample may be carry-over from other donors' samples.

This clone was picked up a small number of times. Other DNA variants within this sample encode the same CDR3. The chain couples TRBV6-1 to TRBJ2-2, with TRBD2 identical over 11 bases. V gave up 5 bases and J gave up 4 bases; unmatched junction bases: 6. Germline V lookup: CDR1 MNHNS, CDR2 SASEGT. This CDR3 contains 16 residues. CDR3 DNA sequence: TGTGCCAGCAGTACACTAGCGGGAGTCGTCACCGGGGAGCTGTTTTTT. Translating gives CASSTLAGVVTGELFF.

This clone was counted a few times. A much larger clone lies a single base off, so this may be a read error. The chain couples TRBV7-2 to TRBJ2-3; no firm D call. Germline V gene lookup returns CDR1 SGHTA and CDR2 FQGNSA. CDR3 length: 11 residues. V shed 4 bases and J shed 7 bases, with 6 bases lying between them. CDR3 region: CASSSTYTQYF. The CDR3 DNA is TGTGCCAGCAGCTCTACATATACGCAGTATTTT.

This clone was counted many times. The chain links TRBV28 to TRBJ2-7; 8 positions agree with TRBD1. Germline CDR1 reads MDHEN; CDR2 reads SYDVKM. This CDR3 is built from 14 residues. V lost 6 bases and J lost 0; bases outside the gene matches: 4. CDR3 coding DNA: TGTGCCAGCAGGCGGGACAGGATCTCCTACGAGCAGTACTTC. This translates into CASRRDRISYEQYF.

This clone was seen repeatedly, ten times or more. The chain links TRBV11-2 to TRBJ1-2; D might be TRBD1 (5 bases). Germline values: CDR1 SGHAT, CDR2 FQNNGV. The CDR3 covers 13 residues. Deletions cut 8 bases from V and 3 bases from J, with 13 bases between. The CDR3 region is CASSRMGDYGYTF. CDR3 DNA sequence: TGTGCCAGCTCCCGGATGGGGGACTATGGCTACACCTTC.

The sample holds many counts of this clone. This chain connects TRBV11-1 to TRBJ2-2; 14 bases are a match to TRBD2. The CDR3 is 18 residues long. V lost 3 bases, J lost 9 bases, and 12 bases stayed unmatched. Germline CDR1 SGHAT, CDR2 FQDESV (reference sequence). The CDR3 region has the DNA TGTGCCAGCAGCTTCGGGACTAGCGGGAGAGGGTATATGCGGGAGCTGTTTTTT. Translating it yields CASSFGTSGRGYMRELFF. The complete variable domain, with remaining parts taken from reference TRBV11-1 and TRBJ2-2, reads EAEVAQSPRYKITEKSQAVAFWCDPISGHATLYWYRQILGQGPELLVQFQDESVVDDSQLPKDRFSAERLKGVDSTLKIQPAELGDSAMYLCASSFGTSGRGYMRELFFGEGSRLTVL.

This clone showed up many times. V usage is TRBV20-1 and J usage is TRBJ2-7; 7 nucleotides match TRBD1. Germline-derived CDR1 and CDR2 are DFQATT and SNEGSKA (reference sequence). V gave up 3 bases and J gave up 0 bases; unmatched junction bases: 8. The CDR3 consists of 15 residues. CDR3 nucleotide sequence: TGCAGTGCTAGGGGAACAGGGGCCGACTCCTACGAGCAGTACTTC. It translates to CSARGTGADSYEQYF.

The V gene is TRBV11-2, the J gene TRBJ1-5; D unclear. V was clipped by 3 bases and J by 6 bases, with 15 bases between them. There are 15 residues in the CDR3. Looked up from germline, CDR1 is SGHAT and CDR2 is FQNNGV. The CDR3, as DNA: TGTGCCAGCAGCTTGGGGAAGGGTGTGGGTCAGCCCCAGCATTTT. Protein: CASSLGKGVGQPQHF.

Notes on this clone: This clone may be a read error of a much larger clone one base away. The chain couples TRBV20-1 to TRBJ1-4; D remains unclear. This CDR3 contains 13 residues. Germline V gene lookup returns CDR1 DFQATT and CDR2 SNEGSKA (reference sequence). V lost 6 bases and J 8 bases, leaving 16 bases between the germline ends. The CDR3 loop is CSAHLRYREKLFF. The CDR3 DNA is TGCAGTGCACATCTCCGGTACCGGGAAAAACTGTTTTTT.